One and the same sample provided the 21 T cell receptor beta chains below, sequenced in a study of circulating and synovial CD4+ cells in juvenile arthritis. Sequencing was performed with immunoSEQ multiplex PCR; in TCRdb, only in-frame clones are kept and a portion is missing. The sample has approximately 31,000 clones; nearly 95% are singletons. Sequencing was carried out using CD4+ T cells from blood. The receptors stem from a human donor with juvenile idiopathic arthritis.

The V call is TRBV19, the J call TRBJ2-1; 12 bases match TRBD2. The ends lost 3 bases at V and 3 bases at J; junction bases unmatched: 12. There are 19 residues in the CDR3. Germline V CDR1 and CDR2: LNHDA, SQIVND (reference sequence). In DNA form, the CDR3 reads TGTGCCAGTAGTATCACGGCTAGCGGGGGGGCAGGTGGCTACAATGAGCAGTTCTTC. As protein: CASSITASGGAGGYNEQFF.

V usage is TRBV5-1 and J usage is TRBJ2-1; TRBD2 is a possible D gene (5 bases). Trimming removed 1 base from V and 4 bases from J, with 12 bases in between. This CDR3 contains 15 residues. Germline V gene lookup returns CDR1 SGHRS and CDR2 YFSETQ. CDR3: CASSLMDRGYNEQFF. The CDR3 nucleotides read TGCGCCAGCAGCTTGATGGATCGGGGATACAATGAGCAGTTCTTC.

The V gene is TRBV28, the J gene TRBJ2-3, with D possibly matching TRBD1 (5 bases). V was cut by 4 bases and J by 5 bases, with 7 bases left in between. The germline CDR1 and CDR2 sequences are MDHEN and SYDVKM. The CDR3 consists of 12 residues. Written as DNA, the CDR3 is TGTGCCAGCAGTTCCCAGGGAGATACGCAGTATTTT. Its translation: CASSSQGDTQYF.

The rearrangement uses TRBV7-8 and TRBJ2-5; tentative D call: TRBD2 (6 bases). Germline V gene data show CDR1 as SGHVS and CDR2 as FQNEAQ. Deletions cut 5 bases from V and 2 bases from J, with 12 bases between. The CDR3 extends over 14 amino acids. The CDR3: CASSPGTFQETQYF. DNA of the CDR3: TGTGCCAGCAGCCCAGGGACTTTTCAAGAGACCCAGTACTTC.

This sequence joins TRBV30 and TRBJ1-5, with no clear D. This CDR3 comprises 13 residues. V gave up 3 bases and J gave up 4 bases, with 10 bases separating them. Germline lookup yields CDR1 GTSNPN and CDR2 SVGIG (reference sequence). As DNA, the CDR3 is TGTGCCTGGAGAAAGCCGGGGAATCAGCCCCAGCATTTT. The encoded protein is CAWRKPGNQPQHF.

This rearrangement joins TRBV19 to TRBJ1-5; a weak D match, TRBD1 (5 bases). Trimming cost V 9 bases and J 1 base, with 13 bases left between them. CDR1 is LNHDA and CDR2 is SQIVND in the germline V gene (reference sequence). The CDR3 runs to 14 residues. The CDR3 DNA follows: TGTGCCAGCACAGGAGTAGTGAGCAATCAGCCCCAGCATTTT. Translated: CASTGVVSNQPQHF.

This chain connects TRBV7-2 to TRBJ2-7; 12 bases map to TRBD2. V lost 5 bases to trimming and J lost 1 base; unmatched junction nucleotides: 3. In germline, CDR1 is SGHTA, CDR2 FQGNSA. The CDR3 runs to 15 residues. CDR3 loop: CASSRLAGESYEQYF. CDR3 DNA: TGTGCCAGCAGCCGACTAGCGGGGGAGTCCTACGAGCAGTACTTC.

The chain employs TRBV30 and TRBJ2-2, with D possibly matching TRBD2 (5 bases). Looked up from germline, CDR1 is GTSNPN and CDR2 is SVGIG (reference sequence). Trimming took 0 bases from V and 5 from J, leaving 13 bases between them. The CDR3 is 15 amino acids. CDR3 in amino acids: CAWSVRASRTGELFF. The CDR3 DNA reads as TGTGCCTGGAGTGTAAGGGCTAGCCGAACCGGGGAGCTGTTTTTT.

This chain links TRBV4-2 with TRBJ2-2; 11 positions agree with TRBD2. The CDR3 has 16 residues. V dropped 5 bases and J dropped 5; count of bases not matched to a gene: 7. The germline gives CDR1 LGHNA, CDR2 YNFKEQ. CDR3 sequence (DNA): TGTGCCAGCAGCGCTGTAATAGCGGGGGGGACCGGGGAGCTGTTTTTT. This gives the protein CASSAVIAGGTGELFF.

The chain is built from TRBV30 and TRBJ2-6, with 9 bases lining up with TRBD1. Germline lookup yields CDR1 GTSNPN and CDR2 SVGIG (reference sequence). Unmatched junction bases numbered 12, after V lost 5 bases and J lost 4 bases. This CDR3 is built from 17 residues. CDR3 in DNA: TGTGCCTGGCTGCGGGCACAGGGGGCGCGAGGGGCCAACGTCCTGACTTTC. It yields the protein CAWLRAQGARGANVLTF.

V is TRBV7-9 and J is TRBJ1-1; possible D gene TRBD1, 6 bases. The ends were cut back, 5 bases at V and 2 bases at J, with 15 bases in the middle. CDR3 length equals 15 residues. The V gene's germline CDR1 is SEHNR and CDR2 FQNEAQ (reference sequence). CDR3 amino acids: CASSALGGLNTEAFF. CDR3 sequence (DNA): TGTGCCAGCAGCGCCCTGGGGGGGCTTAACACTGAAGCTTTCTTT.

V and J are TRBV4-1 and TRBJ2-3, with 10 bases that match TRBD2. CDR3 length: 19 residues. After removal of 1 base from V and 1 base from J, the junction contained 11 bases not matched to a gene. CDR1 is MGHRA, CDR2 YSYEKL, per germline. CDR3 protein: CASSQVGLAGDGGTDTQYF. CDR3 sequence (DNA): TGCGCCAGCAGCCAAGTGGGCCTAGCGGGAGATGGAGGCACAGATACGCAGTATTTT.

The chain recombines TRBV5-4 with TRBJ2-5, with 11 bases lining up with TRBD2. The CDR3 runs 16 residues. Trimming cost V 3 bases and J 3 bases; bases outside gene matches: 7. Germline V gene lookup returns CDR1 SGHNT and CDR2 YYREEE (reference sequence). As DNA, the CDR3 is TGTGCCAGCAGCTCCACAGTACTAGCGGGAGAAGAGACCCAGTACTTC. This sequence encodes CASSSTVLAGEETQYF.

CDR3 DNA sequence: TGTGCCAGCCGCGGACTAGCGGGAGCTTCTGGGGAGCTGTTTTTT. Translated, it gives CASRGLAGASGELFF. The J gene is TRBJ2-2, the V gene TRBV4-2; TRBD2 agrees at 13 bases. This CDR3 contains 15 residues. Looked up from germline, CDR1 is LGHNA and CDR2 is YNFKEQ. The junction had 8 bases not matched to a gene; V was cut back by 8 bases and J by 8 bases.

The gene calls are TRBV10-2 and TRBJ2-5; 11 nucleotides match TRBD2. V dropped 9 bases and J dropped 5; count of bases not matched to a gene: 8. Germline CDR1 is WSHSY and CDR2 is SAAADI. The length of the CDR3 is 14 residues. The chain's CDR3 is CASRTSGSSETQYF. DNA for the CDR3: TGCGCCAGTAGAACTAGCGGGAGTTCGGAGACCCAGTACTTC.

The chain links TRBV25-1 to TRBJ1-2, with 7 bases matching TRBD1. Germline V gives CDR1 MGHDK, CDR2 SYGVNS. This CDR3 spans 15 amino acids. With V trimmed by 8 bases and J by 0 bases, 9 bases remained unmatched. For the CDR3, the DNA is TGTGCCAGCTCCGAAGGGGGCTTAGCTAACTATGGCTACACCTTC. Protein sequence: CASSEGGLANYGYTF.

This rearrangement joins TRBV9 to TRBJ2-3, with D hard to call. The CDR3 runs 16 residues. Germline-derived CDR1 and CDR2 are SGDLS and YYNGEE. V was clipped by 3 bases and J by 0 bases, with 14 bases between them. For the CDR3, the DNA is TGTGCCAGCAGCGCTCAGACAAGCCGTAGCACAGATACGCAGTATTTT. It codes for CASSAQTSRSTDTQYF.

The chain links TRBV11-3 to TRBJ2-7; 7 bases line up with TRBD2. The germline CDR1 and CDR2 sequences are SGHNT and YENEEA. The CDR3 consists of 13 residues. V lost 5 bases, J lost 2 bases, and 3 bases stayed unmatched. DNA for the CDR3: TGTGCCAGCAGCGGAGCGGGACCCTACGAGCAGTACTTC. This sequence encodes CASSGAGPYEQYF.

V usage is TRBV19 and J usage is TRBJ1-4; possibly TRBD1 for D (6 bases). Germline assignment: CDR1 LNHDA and CDR2 SQIVND (reference sequence). This CDR3 is built from 15 residues. Trimming took 4 bases from V and 1 from J, leaving 10 bases between them. The CDR3 protein is CASSKWDITNEKLFF. DNA of the CDR3: TGTGCCAGTAGTAAATGGGACATAACTAATGAAAAACTGTTTTTT.

V and J are TRBV29-1 and TRBJ2-1, with a tentative D call TRBD1 (6 bases). The CDR3 extends over 14 amino acids. Germline CDR1 is SQVTM and CDR2 is ANQGSEA. Trimming removed 0 bases from V and 6 bases from J, with 12 bases in between. CDR3 bases: TGCAGCGTTGAAGATCAGCAGGACAGCAATGAGCAGTTCTTC. Its protein is CSVEDQQDSNEQFF.

V and J are TRBV7-3 and TRBJ2-5; 8 bases match TRBD2. J was trimmed by 1 base and V by 8 bases; bases with no gene match: 3. The CDR3 totals 13 residues. The germline gives CDR1 SGHTA, CDR2 FQGTGA. The CDR3 DNA follows: TGTGCCAGCTCGACTAGCGTCCAAGAGACCCAGTACTTC. Protein product: CASSTSVQETQYF.